The entry that follows covers one T cell receptor (beta chain) sequence. Its antigen is not identified. A single base separates this from a much larger clone, so it may be a read error. Unique molecular identifiers were incorporated into the prepared TCRbeta library. A single record per CDR3 protein comes from TCRdb applying MiXCR to the PCR reads. The data contain 250,000 to 300,000 distinct CDR3 sequences, 11% of them singletons. This entry belongs to a study of T-cell reconstitution after alpha-beta-depleted transplantation in children. Study outcomes and limitations: A year had passed since transplant, and T-cell counts and diversity by then came mostly from newly produced T cells.

CDR1 is LNHNV and CDR2 is YYDKDF in the germline V gene (reference sequence). This CDR3 region has 15 residues. The TCR originated in a male patient aged 2 to 9 who had a stem cell transplant for chronic granulomatous disease, so the T cells may come from the graft donor. The specimen was peripheral blood, collected 180 days after TCRalphabeta/CD19-depleted stem cell transplant. This chain links TRBV15 with TRBJ2-5; D tentatively fits TRBD1 or TRBD2 (5 bases each). The CDR3 here is CATSRVAGIGETRYF. The CDR3, as DNA: TGTGCCACCAGCAGAGTCGCAGGCATAGGGGAGACCCGGTACTTC.